Sequencing of this T cell receptor (beta chain) was carried out in a study of blood T cell repertoires in COVID-19. Study overall: Samples representing acute and convalescent COVID-19 were sourced from the United States, Italy and Spain. PBMCs, B-cell-depleted T cells, or T cells were the source of the cDNA or gDNA that made up the material.

The protocol was immunoSEQ multiplex PCR, while the TCRdb copy is restricted to in-frame clones and leaves out a portion. This table holds over 150,000 clones, over 75% found once. Participants' reported clinical history set cohort assignment. For recovered donors of Cohort 3, there were two negative PCRs, clearance, or symptom resolution. V dropped 7 bases and J dropped 1 base, with 11 bases sitting between them. Germline V CDR1 and CDR2: MNHEY, SMNVEV (reference sequence). This CDR3 spans 13 amino acids. Material: PBMCs or T cells enriched from blood (not recorded which). The chain joins TRBV27 to TRBJ2-7, with D possibly matching TRBD1 (5 bases). This clonotype was obtained from a woman aged 50 to 60 who had recovered from COVID-19. CDR3 loop: CASKHRLSYEQYF. The CDR3 region has the DNA TGTGCCAGCAAACACAGGCTGTCCTACGAGCAGTACTTC.